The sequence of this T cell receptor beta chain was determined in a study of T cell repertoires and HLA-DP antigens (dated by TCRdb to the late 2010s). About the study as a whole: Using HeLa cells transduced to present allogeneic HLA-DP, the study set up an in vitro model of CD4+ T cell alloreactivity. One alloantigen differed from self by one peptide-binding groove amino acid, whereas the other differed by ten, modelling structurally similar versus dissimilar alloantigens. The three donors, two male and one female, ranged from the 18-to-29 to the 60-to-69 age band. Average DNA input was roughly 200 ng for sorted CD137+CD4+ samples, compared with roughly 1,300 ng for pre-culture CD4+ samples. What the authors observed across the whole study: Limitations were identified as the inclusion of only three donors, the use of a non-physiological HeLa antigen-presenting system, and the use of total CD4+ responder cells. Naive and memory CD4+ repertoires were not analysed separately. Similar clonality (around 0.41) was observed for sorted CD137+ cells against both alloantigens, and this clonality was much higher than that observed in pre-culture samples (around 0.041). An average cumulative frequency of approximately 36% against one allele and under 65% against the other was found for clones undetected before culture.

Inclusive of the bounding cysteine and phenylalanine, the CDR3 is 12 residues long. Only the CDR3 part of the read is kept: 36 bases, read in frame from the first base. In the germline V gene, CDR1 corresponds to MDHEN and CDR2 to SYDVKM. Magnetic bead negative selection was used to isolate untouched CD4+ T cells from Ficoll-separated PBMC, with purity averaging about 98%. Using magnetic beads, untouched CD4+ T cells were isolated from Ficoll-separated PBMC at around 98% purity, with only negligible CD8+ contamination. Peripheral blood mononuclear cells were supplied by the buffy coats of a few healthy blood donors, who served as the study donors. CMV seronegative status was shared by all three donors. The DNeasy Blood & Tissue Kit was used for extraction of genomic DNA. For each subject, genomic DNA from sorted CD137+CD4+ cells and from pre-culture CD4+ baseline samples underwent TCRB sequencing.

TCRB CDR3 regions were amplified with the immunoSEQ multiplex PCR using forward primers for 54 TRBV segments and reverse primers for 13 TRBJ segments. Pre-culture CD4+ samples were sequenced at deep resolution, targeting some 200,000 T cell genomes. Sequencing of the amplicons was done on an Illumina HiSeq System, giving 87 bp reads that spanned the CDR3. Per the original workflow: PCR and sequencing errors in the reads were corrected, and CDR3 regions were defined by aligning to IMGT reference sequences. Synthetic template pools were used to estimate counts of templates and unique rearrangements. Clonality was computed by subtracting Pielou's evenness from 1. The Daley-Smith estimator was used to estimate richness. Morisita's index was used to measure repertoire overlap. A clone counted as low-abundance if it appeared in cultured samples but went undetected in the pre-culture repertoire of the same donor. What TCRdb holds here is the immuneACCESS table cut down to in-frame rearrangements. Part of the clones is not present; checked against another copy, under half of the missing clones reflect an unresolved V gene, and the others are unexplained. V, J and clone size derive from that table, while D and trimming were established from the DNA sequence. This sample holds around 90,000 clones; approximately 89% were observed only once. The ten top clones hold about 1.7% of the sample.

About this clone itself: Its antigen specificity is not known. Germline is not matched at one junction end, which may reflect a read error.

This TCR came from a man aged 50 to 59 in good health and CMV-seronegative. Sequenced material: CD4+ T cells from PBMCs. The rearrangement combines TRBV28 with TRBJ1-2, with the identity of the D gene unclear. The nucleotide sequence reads TGTGCCAGCAGTTTATCGGCAGGAAAGCGGAAGTTC. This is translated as CASSLSAGKRKF.